This entry describes one T cell receptor (beta chain). Its specificity is unknown. This specimen belongs to a study of cytomegalovirus exposure and HLA in healthy donors. Whole-study results and caveats: Common viral pathogens (according to a later analysis) appeared linked to several of the most significant clusters.

The CDR3 consists of 17 residues. Trimming removed 8 bases at V and 0 bases at J, with 21 bases between. Germline CDR1 reads SGHRS; CDR2 reads YFSETQ. Healthy people donating bone marrow made up the donors. Both 60 Vbeta primers and 13 Jbeta primers went into the PCR. TCRdb keeps only in-frame clones here, not all; method: immunoSEQ multiplex PCR. The repertoire holds approximately 100,000 clones, with 75% to 90% as singletons. This receptor was obtained from a man aged 25-45 years in good health and CMV-seronegative. The chain is built from TRBV5-1 and TRBJ1-5; a possible D gene is TRBD1 (5 bases). Sequencing input: PBMCs. The CDR3 coding sequence is TGCGCCAGTAGGGAGGGACTAACTGATAATAGCAATCAGCCCCAGCATTTT. This translates into CASREGLTDNSNQPQHF.